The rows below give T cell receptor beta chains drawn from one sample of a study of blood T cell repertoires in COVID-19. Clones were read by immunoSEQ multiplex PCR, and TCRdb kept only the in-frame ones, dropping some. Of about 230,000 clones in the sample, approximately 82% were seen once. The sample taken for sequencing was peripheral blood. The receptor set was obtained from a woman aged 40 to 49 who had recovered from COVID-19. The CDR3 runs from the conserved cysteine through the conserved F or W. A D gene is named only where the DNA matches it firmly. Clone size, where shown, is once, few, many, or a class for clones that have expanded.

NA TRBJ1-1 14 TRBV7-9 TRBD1 TGTGCCAGCAGGGCCACAGGGGGCCTCACTGAAGCTTTCTTT CASRATGGLTEAFF
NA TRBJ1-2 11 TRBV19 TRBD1 TGTGCCATCTCAGGGGGCCGCGGCTACACCTTC CAISGGRGYTF
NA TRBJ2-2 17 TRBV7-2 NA TGTGCCAGCAGCCCAAGTCGAGGGGTACTAGCTCCCGGGGAGCTGTTTTTT CASSPSRGVLAPGELFF
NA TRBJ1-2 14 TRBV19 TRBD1 TGTGCCAGTAGTGCGGACAGGTCGGGCTATGGCTACACCTTC CASSADRSGYGYTF
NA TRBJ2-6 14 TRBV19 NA TGTGCCAGTAGTATCCGGGCTGGGGCCAACGTCCTGACTTTC CASSIRAGANVLTF
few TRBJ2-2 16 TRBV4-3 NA TGCGCCAGCAGCCAAATCCCGGGACAGAACACCGGGGAGCTGTTTTTT CASSQIPGQNTGELFF
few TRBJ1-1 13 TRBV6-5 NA TGTGCCAGCAGTAGAGTCATGAACACTGAAGCTTTCTTT CASSRVMNTEAFF
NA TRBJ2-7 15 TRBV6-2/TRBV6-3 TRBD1 TGTGCCAGCAGCTCGGGACAGGGGATTTCCTACGAGCAGTACTTC CASSSGQGISYEQYF
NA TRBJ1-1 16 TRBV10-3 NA TGTGCCATCAGTGAGTCGAGGTCCGGCAGCAACACTGAAGCTTTCTTT CAISESRSGSNTEAFF
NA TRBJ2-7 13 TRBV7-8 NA TGTGCCAGCAGCTTGGGGGCGGTGAGGGAGCAGTACTTC CASSLGAVREQYF
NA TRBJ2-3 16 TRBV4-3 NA TGCGCCAGCAGCCGCAAACACAGCAGTAGCACAGATACGCAGTATTTT CASSRKHSSSTDTQYF
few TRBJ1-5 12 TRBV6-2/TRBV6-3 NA TGTGCCAGCAGTTTCCTCGACTCGGCCCAGCATTTT CASSFLDSAQHF
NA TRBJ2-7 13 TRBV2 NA TGTGCCAGCAATGAGGTAGAATTCTACGAGCAGTACTTC CASNEVEFYEQYF
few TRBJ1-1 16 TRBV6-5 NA TGTGCCAGCAGTTACTCGTACGAAGCTCCCGGGACAGAAGCTTTCTTT CASSYSYEAPGTEAFF
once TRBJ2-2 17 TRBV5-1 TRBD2 TGCGCCAGCAGCGCTGCGGGGACTAGCGGGGGAACCGGGGAGCTGTTTTTT CASSAAGTSGGTGELFF